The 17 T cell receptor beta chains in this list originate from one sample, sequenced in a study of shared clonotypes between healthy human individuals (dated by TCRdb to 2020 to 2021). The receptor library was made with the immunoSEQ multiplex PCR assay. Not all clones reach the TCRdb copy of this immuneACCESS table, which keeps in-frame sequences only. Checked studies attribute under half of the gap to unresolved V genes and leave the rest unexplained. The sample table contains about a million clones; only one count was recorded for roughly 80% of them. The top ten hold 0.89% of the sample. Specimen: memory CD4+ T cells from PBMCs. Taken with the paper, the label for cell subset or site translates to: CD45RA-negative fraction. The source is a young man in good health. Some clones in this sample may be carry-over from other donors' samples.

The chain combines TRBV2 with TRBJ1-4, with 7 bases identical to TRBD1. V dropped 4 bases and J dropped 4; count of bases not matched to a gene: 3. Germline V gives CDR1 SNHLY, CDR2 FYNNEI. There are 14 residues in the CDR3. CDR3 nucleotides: TGTGCCAGCAGTGCACAGGGGCGTAATGAAAAACTGTTTTTT. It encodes CASSAQGRNEKLFF.

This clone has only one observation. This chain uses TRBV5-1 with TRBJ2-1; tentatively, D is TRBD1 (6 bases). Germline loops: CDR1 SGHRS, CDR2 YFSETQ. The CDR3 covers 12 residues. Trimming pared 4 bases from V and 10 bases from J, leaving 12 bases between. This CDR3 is CASSDGGGEQFF. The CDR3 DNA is TGCGCCAGCAGCGATGGGGGCGGGGAGCAGTTCTTC.

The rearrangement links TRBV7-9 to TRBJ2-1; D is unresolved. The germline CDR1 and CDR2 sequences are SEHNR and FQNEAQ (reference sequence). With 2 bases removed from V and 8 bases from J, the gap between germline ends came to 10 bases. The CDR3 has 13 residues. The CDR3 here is CASSLMGRDEQFF. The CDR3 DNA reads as TGTGCCAGCAGCTTAATGGGTCGGGATGAGCAGTTCTTC.

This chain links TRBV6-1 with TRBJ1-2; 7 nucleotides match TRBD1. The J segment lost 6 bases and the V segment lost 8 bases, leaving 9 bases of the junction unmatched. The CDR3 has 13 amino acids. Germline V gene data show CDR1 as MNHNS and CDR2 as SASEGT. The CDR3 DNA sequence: TGTGCCAGCTTTTCGAGGGGGCGCGATGGCTACACCTTC. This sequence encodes CASFSRGRDGYTF.

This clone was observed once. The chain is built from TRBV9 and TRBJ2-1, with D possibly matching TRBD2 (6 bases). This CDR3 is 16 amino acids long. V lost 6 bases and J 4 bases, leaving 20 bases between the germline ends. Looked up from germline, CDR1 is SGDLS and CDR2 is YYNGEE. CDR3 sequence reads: CASIKGDSGGYNEQFF. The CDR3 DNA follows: TGTGCCAGCATCAAAGGAGATAGCGGCGGTTACAATGAGCAGTTCTTC.

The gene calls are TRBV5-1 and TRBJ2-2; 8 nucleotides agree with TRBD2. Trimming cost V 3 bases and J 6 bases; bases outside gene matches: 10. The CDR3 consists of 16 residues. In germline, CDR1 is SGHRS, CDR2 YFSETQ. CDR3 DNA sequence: TGCGCCAGCAGCTGGGGAGCTAGCGGGTTCGCCGGGGAGCTGTTTTTT. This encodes CASSWGASGFAGELFF.

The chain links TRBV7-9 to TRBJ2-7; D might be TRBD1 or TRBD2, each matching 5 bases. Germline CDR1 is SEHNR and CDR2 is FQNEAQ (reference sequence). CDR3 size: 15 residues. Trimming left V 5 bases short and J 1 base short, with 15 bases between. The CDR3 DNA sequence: TGTGCCAGCAGCACAAGCCGGGACCGGTCCTACGAGCAGTACTTC. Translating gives CASSTSRDRSYEQYF.

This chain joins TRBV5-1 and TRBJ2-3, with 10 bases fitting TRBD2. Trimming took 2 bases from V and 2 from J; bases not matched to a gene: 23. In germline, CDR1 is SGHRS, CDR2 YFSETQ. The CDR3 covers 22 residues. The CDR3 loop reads CASSFGTQLAGTHAAYTDTQYF. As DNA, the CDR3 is TGCGCCAGCAGCTTCGGGACACAACTAGCGGGAACACATGCAGCCTACACAGATACGCAGTATTTT.

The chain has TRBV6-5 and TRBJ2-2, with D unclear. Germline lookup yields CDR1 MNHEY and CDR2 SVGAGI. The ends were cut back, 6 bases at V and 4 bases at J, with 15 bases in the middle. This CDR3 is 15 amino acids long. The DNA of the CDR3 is TGTGCCAGCAGGGCCCCCGGAGTGCCCACCGGGGAGCTGTTTTTT. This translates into CASRAPGVPTGELFF.

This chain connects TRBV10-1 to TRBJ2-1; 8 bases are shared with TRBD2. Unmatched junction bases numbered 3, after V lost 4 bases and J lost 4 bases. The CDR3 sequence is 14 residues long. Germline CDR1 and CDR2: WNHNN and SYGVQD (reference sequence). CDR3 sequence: CASSGTSPYNEQFF. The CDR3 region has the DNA TGCGCCAGCAGTGGGACTAGCCCTTACAATGAGCAGTTCTTC.

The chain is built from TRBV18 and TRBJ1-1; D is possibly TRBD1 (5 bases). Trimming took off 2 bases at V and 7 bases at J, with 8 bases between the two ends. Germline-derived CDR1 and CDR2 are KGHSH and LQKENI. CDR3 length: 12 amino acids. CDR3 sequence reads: CASSPAGYEAFF. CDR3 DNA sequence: TGTGCCAGCTCACCAGCAGGGTATGAAGCTTTCTTT.

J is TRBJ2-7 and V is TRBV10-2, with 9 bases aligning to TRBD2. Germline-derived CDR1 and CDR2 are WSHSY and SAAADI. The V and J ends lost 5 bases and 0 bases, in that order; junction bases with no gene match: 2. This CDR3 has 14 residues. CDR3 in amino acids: CASSLAGISYEQYF. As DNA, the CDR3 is TGCGCCAGCAGTCTAGCGGGGATCTCCTACGAGCAGTACTTC.

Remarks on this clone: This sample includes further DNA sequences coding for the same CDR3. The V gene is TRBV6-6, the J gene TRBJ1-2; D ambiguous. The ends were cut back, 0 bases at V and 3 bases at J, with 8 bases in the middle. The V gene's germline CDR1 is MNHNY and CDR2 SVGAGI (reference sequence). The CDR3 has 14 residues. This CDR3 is CASSYSRRDYGYTF. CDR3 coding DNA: TGTGCCAGCAGTTACTCTAGGCGGGACTATGGCTACACCTTC.

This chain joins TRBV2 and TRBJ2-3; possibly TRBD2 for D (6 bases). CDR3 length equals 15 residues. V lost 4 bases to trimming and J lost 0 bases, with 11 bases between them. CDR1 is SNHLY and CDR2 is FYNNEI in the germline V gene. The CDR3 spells CASSGLDSSTDTQYF. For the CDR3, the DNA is TGTGCCAGCAGTGGACTAGACTCTAGCACAGATACGCAGTATTTT.

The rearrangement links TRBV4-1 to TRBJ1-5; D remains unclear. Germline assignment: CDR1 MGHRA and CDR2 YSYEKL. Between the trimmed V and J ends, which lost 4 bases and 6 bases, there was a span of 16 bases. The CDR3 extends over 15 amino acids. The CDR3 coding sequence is TGCGCCAGCAGCCCCCGGGAGGGTTGGAGTCAGCCCCAGCATTTT. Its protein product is CASSPREGWSQPQHF.

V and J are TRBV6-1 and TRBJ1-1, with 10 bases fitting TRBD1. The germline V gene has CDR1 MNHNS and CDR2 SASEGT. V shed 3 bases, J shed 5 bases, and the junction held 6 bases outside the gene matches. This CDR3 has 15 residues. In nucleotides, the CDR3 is TGTGCCAGCAGTGAGAGACAGGGGGCAGAAACTGAAGCTTTCTTT. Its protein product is CASSERQGAETEAFF.

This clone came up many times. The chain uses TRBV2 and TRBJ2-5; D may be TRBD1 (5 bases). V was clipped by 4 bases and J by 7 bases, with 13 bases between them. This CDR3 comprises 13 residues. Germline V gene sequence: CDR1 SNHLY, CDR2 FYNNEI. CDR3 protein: CASSAGPRGTQYF. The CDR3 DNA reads TGTGCCAGCAGTGCAGGGCCAAGAGGGACCCAGTACTTC.